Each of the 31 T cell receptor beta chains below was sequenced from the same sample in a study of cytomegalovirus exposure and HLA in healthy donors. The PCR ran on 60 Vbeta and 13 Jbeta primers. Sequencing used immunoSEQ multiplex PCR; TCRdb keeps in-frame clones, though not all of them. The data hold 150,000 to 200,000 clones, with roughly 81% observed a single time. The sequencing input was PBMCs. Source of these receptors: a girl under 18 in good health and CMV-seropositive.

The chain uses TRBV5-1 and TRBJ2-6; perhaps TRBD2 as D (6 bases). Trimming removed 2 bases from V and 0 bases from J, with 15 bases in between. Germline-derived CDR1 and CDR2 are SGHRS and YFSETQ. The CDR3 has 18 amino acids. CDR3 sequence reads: CASSLSGVGGSGANVLTF. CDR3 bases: TGCGCCAGCAGCTTATCCGGGGTGGGAGGCTCTGGGGCCAACGTCCTGACTTTC.

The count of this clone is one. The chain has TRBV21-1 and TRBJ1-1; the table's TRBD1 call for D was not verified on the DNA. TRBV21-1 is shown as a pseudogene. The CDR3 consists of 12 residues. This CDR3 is CARVYMNTEAFF. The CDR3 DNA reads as TGTGCCAGGGTATACATGAACACTGAAGCTTTCTTT.

The CDR3 sequence: CASSRLAGKQFF. Written as DNA, the CDR3 is TGCGCCAGCAGCCGACTAGCGGGAAAGCAGTTCTTC. V gene TRBV4-1 combines with J gene TRBJ2-1, with 11 bases that match TRBD2. The CDR3 is 12 residues long. V lost 4 bases to trimming and J lost 11 bases; unmatched junction nucleotides: 1. CDR1 is MGHRA and CDR2 is YSYEKL in the germline V gene.

Written as DNA, the CDR3 is TGTGCCTGGAGTGTAGAGGTATGGGCGGGGGAAACCGATGAGCAGTTCTTC. Its translation is CAWSVEVWAGETDEQFF. The V gene is TRBV30, the J gene TRBJ2-1; 7 bases line up with TRBD2. The length of the CDR3 is 17 residues. Germline V gene sequence: CDR1 GTSNPN, CDR2 SVGIG (reference sequence). The V gene end was trimmed by 0 bases and the J gene end by 8 bases; junction bases not matched to a gene: 16.

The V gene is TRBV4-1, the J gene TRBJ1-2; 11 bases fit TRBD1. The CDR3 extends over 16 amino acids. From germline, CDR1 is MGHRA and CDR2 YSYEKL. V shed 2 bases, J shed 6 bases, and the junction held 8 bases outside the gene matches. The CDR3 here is CASSQPPDRGLHGYTF. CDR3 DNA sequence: TGCGCCAGCAGCCAACCGCCGGACAGGGGGCTGCATGGCTACACCTTC.

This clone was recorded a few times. The CDR3 loop reads CASSQERGSHTNTEAFF. The CDR3 region has the DNA TGCGCCAGCAGCCAAGAACGTGGGAGTCACACGAACACTGAAGCTTTCTTT. The chain couples TRBV4-1 to TRBJ1-1; no clear D gene. The CDR3 runs 17 residues. V was pared by 0 bases and J by 1 base, with 15 bases between. Germline CDR1 is MGHRA and CDR2 is YSYEKL.

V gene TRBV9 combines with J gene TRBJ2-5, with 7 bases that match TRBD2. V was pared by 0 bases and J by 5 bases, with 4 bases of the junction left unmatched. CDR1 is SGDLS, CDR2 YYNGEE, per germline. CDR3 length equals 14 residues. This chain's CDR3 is CASSVALAEETQYF. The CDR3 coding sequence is TGTGCCAGCAGCGTAGCTCTAGCGGAGGAGACCCAGTACTTC.

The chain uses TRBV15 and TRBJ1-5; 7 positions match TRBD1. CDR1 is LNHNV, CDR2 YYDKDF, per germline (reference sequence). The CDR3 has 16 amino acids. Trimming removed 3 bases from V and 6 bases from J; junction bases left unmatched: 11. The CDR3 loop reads CATSRARDRTFQPQHF. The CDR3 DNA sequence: TGTGCCACCAGCAGGGCAAGGGACAGAACTTTTCAGCCCCAGCATTTT.

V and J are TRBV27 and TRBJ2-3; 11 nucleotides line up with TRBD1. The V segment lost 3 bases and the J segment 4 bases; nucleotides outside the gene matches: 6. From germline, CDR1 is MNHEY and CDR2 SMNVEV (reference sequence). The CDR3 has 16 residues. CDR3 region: CASSFFWTGGADTQYF. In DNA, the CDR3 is TGTGCCAGCAGTTTTTTTTGGACAGGGGGCGCAGATACGCAGTATTTT.

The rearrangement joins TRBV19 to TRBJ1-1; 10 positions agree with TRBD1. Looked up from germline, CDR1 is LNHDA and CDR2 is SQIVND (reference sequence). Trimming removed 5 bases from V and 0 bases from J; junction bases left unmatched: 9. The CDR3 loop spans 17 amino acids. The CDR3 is CASSEPGQGFMNTEAFF. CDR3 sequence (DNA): TGTGCCAGTAGTGAACCGGGACAGGGGTTTATGAACACTGAAGCTTTCTTT.

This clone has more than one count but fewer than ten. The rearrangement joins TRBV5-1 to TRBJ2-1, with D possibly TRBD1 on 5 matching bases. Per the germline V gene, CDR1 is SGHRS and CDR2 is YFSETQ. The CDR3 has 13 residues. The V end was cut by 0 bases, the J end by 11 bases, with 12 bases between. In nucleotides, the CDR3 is TGCGCCAGCAGCTTGGAAGGGGAAGTAAAGCAGTTCTTC. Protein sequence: CASSLEGEVKQFF.

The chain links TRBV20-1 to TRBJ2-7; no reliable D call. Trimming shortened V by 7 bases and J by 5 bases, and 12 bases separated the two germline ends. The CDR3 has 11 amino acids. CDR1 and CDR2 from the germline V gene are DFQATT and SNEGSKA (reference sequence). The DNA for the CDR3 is TGCAGTGTTCTTCCCCAGAACGAGCAGTACTTC. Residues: CSVLPQNEQYF.

The CDR3 nucleotides read TGTGCCAGTAGTAATCAGGGGGGCTCCTACGAGCAGTACTTC. It translates to CASSNQGGSYEQYF. This chain links TRBV19 with TRBJ2-7; possibly TRBD1 for D (7 bases). The CDR3 is 14 residues long. The germline V gene encodes CDR1 LNHDA and CDR2 SQIVND (reference sequence). V was pared by 4 bases and J by 0 bases, with 10 bases between. The full variable domain, in which reference TRBV19 and TRBJ2-7 provide the parts outside the CDR3, is DGGITQSPKYLFRKEGQNVTLSCEQNLNHDAMYWYRQDPGQGLRLIYYSQIVNDFQKGDIAEGYSVSREKKESFPLTVTSAQKNPTAFYLCASSNQGGSYEQYFGPGTRLTVT.

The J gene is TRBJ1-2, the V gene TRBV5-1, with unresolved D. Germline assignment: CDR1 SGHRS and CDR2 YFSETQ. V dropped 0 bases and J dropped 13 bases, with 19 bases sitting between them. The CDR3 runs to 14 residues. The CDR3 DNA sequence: TGCGCCAGCAGCTTGGGGACTGAGCCCATGGGCGGCACCTTC. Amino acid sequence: CASSLGTEPMGGTF.

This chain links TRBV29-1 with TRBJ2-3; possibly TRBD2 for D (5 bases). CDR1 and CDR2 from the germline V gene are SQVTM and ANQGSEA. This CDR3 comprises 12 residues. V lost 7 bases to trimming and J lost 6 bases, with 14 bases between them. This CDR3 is CSAGILVDTQYF. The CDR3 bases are TGCAGCGCGGGAATCCTCGTGGATACGCAGTATTTT.

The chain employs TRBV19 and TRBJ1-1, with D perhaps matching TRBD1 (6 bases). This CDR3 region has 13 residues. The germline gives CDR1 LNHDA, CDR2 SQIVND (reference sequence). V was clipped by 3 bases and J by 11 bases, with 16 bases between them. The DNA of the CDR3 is TGTGCCAGTAGTATGCAGGGGACGCTTGGGGCTTTCTTT. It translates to CASSMQGTLGAFF.

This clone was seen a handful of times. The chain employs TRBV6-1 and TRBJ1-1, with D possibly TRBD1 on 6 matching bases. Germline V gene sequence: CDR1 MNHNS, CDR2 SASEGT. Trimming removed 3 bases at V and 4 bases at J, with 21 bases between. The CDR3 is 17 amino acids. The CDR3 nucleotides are TGTGCCAGCAGTGAGTCTGTGACAGGAAGGTCACGCACTGAAGCTTTCTTT. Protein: CASSESVTGRSRTEAFF.

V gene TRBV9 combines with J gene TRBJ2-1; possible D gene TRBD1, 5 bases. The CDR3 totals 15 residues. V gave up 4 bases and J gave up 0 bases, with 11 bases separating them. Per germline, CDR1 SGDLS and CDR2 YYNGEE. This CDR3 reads CASSTQGSSYNEQFF. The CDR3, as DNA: TGTGCCAGCAGCACTCAGGGAAGCTCCTACAATGAGCAGTTCTTC.

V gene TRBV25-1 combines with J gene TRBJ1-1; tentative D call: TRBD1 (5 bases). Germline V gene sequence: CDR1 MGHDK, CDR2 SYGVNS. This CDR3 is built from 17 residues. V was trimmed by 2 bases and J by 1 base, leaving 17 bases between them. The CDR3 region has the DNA TGTGCCAGCAGTGAAACGAACAGGCCCCTCTCGAACACTGAAGCTTTCTTT. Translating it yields CASSETNRPLSNTEAFF.

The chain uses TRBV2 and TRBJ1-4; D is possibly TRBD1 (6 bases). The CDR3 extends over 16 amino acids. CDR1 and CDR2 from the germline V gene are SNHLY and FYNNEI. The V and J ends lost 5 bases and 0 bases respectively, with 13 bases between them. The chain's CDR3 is CASSTTGRATNEKLFF. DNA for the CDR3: TGTGCCAGCAGTACTACAGGGAGGGCAACTAATGAAAAACTGTTTTTT.

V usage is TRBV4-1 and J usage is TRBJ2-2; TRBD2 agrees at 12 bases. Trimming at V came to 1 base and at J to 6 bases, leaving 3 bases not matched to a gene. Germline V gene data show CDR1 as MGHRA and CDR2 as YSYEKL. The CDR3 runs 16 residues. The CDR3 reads CASSQALAGGPGELFF. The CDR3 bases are TGCGCCAGCAGCCAAGCTCTAGCGGGGGGGCCCGGGGAGCTGTTTTTT.

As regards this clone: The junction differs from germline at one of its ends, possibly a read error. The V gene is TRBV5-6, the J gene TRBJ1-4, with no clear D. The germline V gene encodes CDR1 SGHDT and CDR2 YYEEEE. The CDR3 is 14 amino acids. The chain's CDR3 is CASRLAGSKEKLFF. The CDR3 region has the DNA TGTGCCAGCAGGTTAGCGGGATCTAAAGAAAAACTGTTTTTT.

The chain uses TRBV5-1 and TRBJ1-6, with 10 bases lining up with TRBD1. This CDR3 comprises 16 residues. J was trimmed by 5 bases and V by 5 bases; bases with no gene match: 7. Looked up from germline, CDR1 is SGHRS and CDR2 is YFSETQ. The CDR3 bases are TGCGCCAGCAGTCGGGACAGGGGATCTGATAATTCACCCCTCCACTTT. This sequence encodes CASSRDRGSDNSPLHF.

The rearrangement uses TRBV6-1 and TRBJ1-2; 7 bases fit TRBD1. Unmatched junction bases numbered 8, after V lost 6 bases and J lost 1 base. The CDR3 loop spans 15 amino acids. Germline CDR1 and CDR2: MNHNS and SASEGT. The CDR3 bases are TGTGCCAGCAGGAACCGGGACAGTTTTAACTATGGCTACACCTTC. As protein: CASRNRDSFNYGYTF.

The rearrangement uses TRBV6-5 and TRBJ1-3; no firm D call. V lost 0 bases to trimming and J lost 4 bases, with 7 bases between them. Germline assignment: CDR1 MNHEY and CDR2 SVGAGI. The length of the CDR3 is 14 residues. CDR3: CASSYSLGGNTIYF. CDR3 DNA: TGTGCCAGCAGTTACTCGCTGGGCGGAAACACCATATATTTT.

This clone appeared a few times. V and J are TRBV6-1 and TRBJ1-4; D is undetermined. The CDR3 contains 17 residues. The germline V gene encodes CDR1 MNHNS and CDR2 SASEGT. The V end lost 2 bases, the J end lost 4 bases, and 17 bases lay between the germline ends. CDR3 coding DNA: TGTGCCAGCAGTGAATTCAATTGGGCAGGATTTAATGAAAAACTGTTTTTT. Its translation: CASSEFNWAGFNEKLFF.

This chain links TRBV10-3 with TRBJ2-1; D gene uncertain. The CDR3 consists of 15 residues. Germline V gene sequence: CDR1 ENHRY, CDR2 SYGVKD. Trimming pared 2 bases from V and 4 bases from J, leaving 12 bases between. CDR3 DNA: TGTGCCATCAGTGAGAAGCCGGCGGTATACAATGAGCAGTTCTTC. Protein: CAISEKPAVYNEQFF.

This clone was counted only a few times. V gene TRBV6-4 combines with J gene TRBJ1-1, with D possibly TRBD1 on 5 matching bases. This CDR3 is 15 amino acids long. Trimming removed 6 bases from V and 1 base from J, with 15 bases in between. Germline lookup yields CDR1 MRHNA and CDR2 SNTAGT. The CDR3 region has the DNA TGTGCCAGCAGGAGCTATGGAGGGGAGAACACTGAAGCTTTCTTT. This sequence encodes CASRSYGGENTEAFF.

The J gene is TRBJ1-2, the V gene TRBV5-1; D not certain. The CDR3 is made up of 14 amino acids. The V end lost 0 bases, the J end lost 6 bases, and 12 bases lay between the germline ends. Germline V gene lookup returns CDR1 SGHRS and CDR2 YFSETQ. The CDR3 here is CASSLEIARDGYTF. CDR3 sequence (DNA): TGCGCCAGCAGCTTGGAGATCGCCCGAGATGGCTACACCTTC.

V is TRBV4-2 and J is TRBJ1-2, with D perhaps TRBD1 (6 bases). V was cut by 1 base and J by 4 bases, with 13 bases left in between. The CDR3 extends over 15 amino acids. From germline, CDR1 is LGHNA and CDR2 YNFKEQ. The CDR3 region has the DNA TGTGCCAGCAGCCAAGCCCGCGGGGGCTCCTATGGCTACACCTTC. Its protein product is CASSQARGGSYGYTF.

In DNA form, the CDR3 reads TGTGCCAGCAGTTACTTCCAGGGGGAACGGTCACCCCTCCACTTT. Protein: CASSYFQGERSPLHF. This chain uses TRBV6-6 with TRBJ1-6; 7 bases are shared with TRBD1. The CDR3 runs 15 residues. V dropped 1 base and J dropped 10; count of bases not matched to a gene: 7. Germline values: CDR1 MNHNY, CDR2 SVGAGI (reference sequence).